This T cell receptor (beta chain) was captured in a study of regulatory T cells in long-lasting Graves disease. The time point was: newly diagnosed GD, antithyroid drugs for less than 3 months. Scientists built the TCR library using RNA that was extracted from PBMCs. V lost 3 bases and J lost 0, with 12 bases in between. This CDR3 is 15 amino acids long. CDR1 and CDR2 from the germline V gene are LNHDA and SQIVND (reference sequence). Relying on iRepertoire HTBI primers and Arm-PCR of CDR3 regions, the team built TCR beta libraries. TCRdb passed the multiplex PCR reads through MiXCR, listing each CDR3 protein once. The sample has more than 450,000 distinct CDR3 sequences; 15% to 20% are singletons. The same specimen was also included in a second study, on T cells in Graves' hyperthyroidism and ophthalmopathy.

The TCR sequence derives from a man aged 35 to 55 with Graves disease. The V call is TRBV19, the J call TRBJ2-7, with D possibly matching TRBD1 (6 bases). The material was peripheral blood mononuclear cells (PBMCs), obtained at new diagnosis, from a patient treated with antithyroid drugs. The CDR3 sequence: CASSIVQGPSYEQYF. DNA of the CDR3: TGTGCCAGTAGTATCGTACAGGGACCCTCCTACGAGCAGTACTTC.